Below are 8 T cell receptor beta chains sequenced from a single sample in a study of shared clonotypes between healthy human individuals (dated by TCRdb to 2019 to 2021). CD8 naive samples consisted of CD45RO-negative cells that were positively selected for CCR7, yielding a CD45RA+CCR7+ population without TemRA cells. The library was built by means of the immunoSEQ multiplex PCR assay. This is the immuneACCESS table as TCRdb keeps it, with only in-frame sequences that have V and J called. A part of the clones is gone; compared with another copy, unresolved V genes explain less than half, and the rest is unexplained. For this sample the table gives millions of clones, of which about 94% were detected only once. About 1.1% of the sample lies in the top ten. The source material was naive CD8+ T cells sorted from blood. Read against the paper, the sample's cell subset or site label means: CD45RA+CCR7+. All receptors derive from a man in his late teens or twenties in good health.

The chain carries TRBV2 and TRBJ2-1; 9 bases line up with TRBD2. This CDR3 has 14 residues. The V segment lost 11 bases and the J segment 6 bases; nucleotides outside the gene matches: 11. The germline V gene encodes CDR1 SNHLY and CDR2 FYNNEI. CDR3 coding DNA: TGTGCCGTACGAAGGACTAGCGACTTCAATGAGCAGTTCTTC. It codes for CAVRRTSDFNEQFF.

Comment on this clone: Other nucleotide sequences in the sample specify the same CDR3. This sequence joins TRBV28 and TRBJ2-7; D gene unclear. The germline V and J ends were trimmed by 7 bases and 1 base, with 8 bases remaining between them. CDR3 length: 12 amino acids. Germline CDR1 and CDR2: MDHEN and SYDVKM. CDR3 protein: CASTVNSYEQYF. CDR3 in DNA: TGTGCCAGCACCGTAAATTCCTACGAGCAGTACTTC. Full variable domain (outside the CDR3, taken from reference TRBV28 and TRBJ2-7): DVKVTQSSRYLVKRTGEKVFLECVQDMDHENMFWYRQDPGLGLRLIYFSYDVKMKEKGDIPEGYSVSREKKERFSLILESASTNQTSMYLCASTVNSYEQYFGPGTRLTVT.

The chain is built from TRBV5-1 and TRBJ2-7; D is undetermined. CDR1 is SGHRS, CDR2 YFSETQ, per germline. Between the trimmed V and J ends, which lost 4 bases and 5 bases, there was a span of 13 bases. CDR3 length equals 13 residues. CDR3 in amino acids: CASSIMGSNEQYF. The CDR3 DNA is TGCGCCAGCAGCATTATGGGTAGCAACGAGCAGTACTTC.

V is TRBV9 and J is TRBJ1-4; 7 bases are a match to TRBD1. The germline V gene encodes CDR1 SGDLS and CDR2 YYNGEE. J was trimmed by 0 bases and V by 3 bases; bases with no gene match: 2. This CDR3 comprises 15 residues. In DNA, the CDR3 is TGTGCCAGCAGCGAGACAGGGTCAACTAATGAAAAACTGTTTTTT. This translates into CASSETGSTNEKLFF.

The chain has TRBV5-4 and TRBJ2-7; D call uncertain. CDR3 length: 14 residues. The germline V and J ends were trimmed by 2 bases and 2 bases, with 11 bases remaining between them. Germline V lookup: CDR1 SGHNT, CDR2 YYREEE (reference sequence). This chain's CDR3 is CASSFYDNPYEQYF. The CDR3 DNA is TGTGCCAGCAGCTTTTACGACAACCCCTACGAGCAGTACTTC. Variable domain in full (rest from reference TRBV5-4 and TRBJ2-7): ETGVTQSPTHLIKTRGQQVTLRCSSQSGHNTVSWYQQALGQGPQFIFQYYREEENGRGNFPPRFSGLQFPNYSSELNVNALELDDSALYLCASSFYDNPYEQYFGPGTRLTVT.

The chain carries TRBV11-2 and TRBJ2-3; a possible D gene is TRBD2 (6 bases). The CDR3 runs to 16 residues. Germline lookup yields CDR1 SGHAT and CDR2 FQNNGV. The V gene lost 0 bases and the J gene lost 2 bases, with 12 bases spanning the gap. CDR3 in amino acids: CASSLDPGSATDTQYF. CDR3 DNA: TGTGCCAGCAGCTTAGACCCCGGGAGCGCCACAGATACGCAGTATTTT.

The rearrangement joins TRBV7-8 to TRBJ2-7; TRBD1 matches at 8 bases. V lost 5 bases to trimming and J lost 0 bases; unmatched junction nucleotides: 9. This CDR3 region has 16 residues. Germline V lookup: CDR1 SGHVS, CDR2 FQNEAQ. The CDR3 DNA reads TGTGCCAGCAGCGTTCTCAGGGGGCCCGACTCCTACGAGCAGTACTTC. This codes for CASSVLRGPDSYEQYF. Based on the CDR3 plus reference TRBV7-8 and TRBJ2-7, the full variable domain is GAGVSQSPRYKVAKRGQDVALRCDPISGHVSLFWYQQALGQGPEFLTYFQNEAQLDKSGLPSDRFFAERPEGSVSTLKIQRTQQEDSAVYLCASSVLRGPDSYEQYFGPGTRLTVT.

The rearrangement links TRBV5-4 to TRBJ2-2; 8 bases agree with TRBD1. The V segment lost 3 bases and the J segment 1 base; nucleotides outside the gene matches: 2. Germline lookup yields CDR1 SGHNT and CDR2 YYREEE (reference sequence). The CDR3 covers 15 residues. The CDR3 DNA reads TGTGCCAGCAGCTCCGGGACAGGGAACACCGGGGAGCTGTTTTTT. It specifies CASSSGTGNTGELFF.